A single sample gave rise to the 11 T cell receptor beta chains below, sequenced in a study of T cell responses to AZD1222 COVID-19 vaccine. The method was immunoSEQ multiplex PCR; TCRdb's version includes in-frame clones alone and lacks a portion of them. The sample includes about 150,000 clones, about 92% seen only once; the top ten take approximately 3.4%. The sample was peripheral blood, taken 28 days after the second AZD1222 dose. Receptors were obtained from an adult who received the AZD1222 COVID-19 vaccine.

The rearrangement joins TRBV27 to TRBJ1-6; D unresolved. V was clipped by 2 bases and J by 0 bases, with 17 bases between them. CDR1 MNHEY and CDR2 SMNVEV come from the germline V gene (reference sequence). This CDR3 spans 19 amino acids. CDR3 sequence: CASSLVRGSSSSYNSPLHF. CDR3 bases: TGTGCCAGCAGTTTAGTCCGGGGTAGTTCAAGCTCCTATAATTCACCCCTCCACTTT.

This rearrangement joins TRBV7-9 to TRBJ1-1, with 9 bases fitting TRBD1. Germline CDR1 reads SEHNR; CDR2 reads FQNEAQ (reference sequence). The CDR3 is made up of 15 amino acids. The ends lost 5 bases at V and 3 bases at J; junction bases unmatched: 7. The CDR3 DNA is TGTGCCAGCAGCGGTGGGACAGGGCTGTACACTGAAGCTTTCTTT. Translating gives CASSGGTGLYTEAFF.

V usage is TRBV10-3 and J usage is TRBJ1-1, with unresolved D. CDR3 length: 12 residues. Deletions cut 10 bases from V and 3 bases from J, with 12 bases between. Germline values: CDR1 ENHRY, CDR2 SYGVKD. The CDR3 region has the DNA TGTGCCACAAATACGGGGTACACTGAAGCTTTCTTT. It codes for CATNTGYTEAFF.

J is TRBJ2-1 and V is TRBV7-9; 13 bases align to TRBD2. Germline V gene data show CDR1 as SEHNR and CDR2 as FQNEAQ (reference sequence). CDR3 length: 17 amino acids. The V and J ends lost 0 bases and 9 bases, in that order; junction bases with no gene match: 8. The CDR3 is CASSLARGLAGRGEQFF. In DNA form, the CDR3 reads TGTGCCAGCAGCTTAGCGCGGGGACTAGCGGGACGGGGTGAGCAGTTCTTC.

The chain is built from TRBV7-2 and TRBJ1-3, with D tentatively TRBD1 (6 bases). V was shortened by 5 bases and J by 0 bases, with 8 bases between the two germline ends. CDR3 length equals 14 residues. Germline V gives CDR1 SGHTA, CDR2 FQGNSA. In DNA form, the CDR3 reads TGTGCCAGCAGCCTACAGGGCTCTGGAAACACCATATATTTT. Amino acid sequence: CASSLQGSGNTIYF.

This chain links TRBV5-1 with TRBJ1-1; tentative D call: TRBD1 (6 bases). The V gene's germline CDR1 is SGHRS and CDR2 YFSETQ. The CDR3 sequence is 15 residues long. Trimming pared 4 bases from V and 0 bases from J, leaving 13 bases between. In DNA, the CDR3 is TGCGCCAGCAGCGACGGACAGACTTTGAACACTGAAGCTTTCTTT. Its translation is CASSDGQTLNTEAFF.

The genes are TRBV10-3 and TRBJ2-1, with 7 bases that match TRBD1. Germline loops: CDR1 ENHRY, CDR2 SYGVKD. The CDR3 is 15 amino acids. V trimming: 0 bases; J trimming: 5 bases; junction bases outside the gene matches: 4. In DNA form, the CDR3 reads TGTGCCATCAGTGAGTCGACAGGGTGGGACAATGAGCAGTTCTTC. This sequence encodes CAISESTGWDNEQFF.

The rearrangement joins TRBV7-9 to TRBJ1-1; D is uncertain. CDR1 is SEHNR and CDR2 is FQNEAQ in the germline V gene (reference sequence). V lost 0 bases to trimming and J lost 0 bases, with 2 bases between them. This CDR3 has 13 residues. CDR3 amino acids: CASSLALNTEAFF. In nucleotides, the CDR3 is TGTGCCAGCAGCTTAGCTTTGAACACTGAAGCTTTCTTT.

This chain uses TRBV5-6 with TRBJ1-2; D is possibly TRBD1 (6 bases). The V end was cut by 0 bases, the J end by 7 bases, with 13 bases between. CDR3 length: 14 amino acids. Germline V CDR1 and CDR2: SGHDT, YYEEEE. In nucleotides, the CDR3 is TGTGCCAGCAGCTTGGTTACAGGGCAGATTGGCTACACCTTC. It yields the protein CASSLVTGQIGYTF. Drawing the rest from reference TRBV5-6 and TRBJ1-2, the complete variable domain is DAGVTQSPTHLIKTRGQQVTLRCSPKSGHDTVSWYQQALGQGPQFIFQYYEEEERQRGNFPDRFSGHQFPNYSSELNVNALLLGDSALYLCASSLVTGQIGYTFGSGTRLTVV.

The genes are TRBV24-1 and TRBJ2-5; TRBD2 agrees at 15 bases. Germline values: CDR1 KGHDR, CDR2 SFDVKD. After removal of 4 bases from V and 4 bases from J, the junction contained 12 bases not matched to a gene. This CDR3 region has 19 residues. CDR3 DNA sequence: TGTGCCACCAGTGAGACCGGACTAGCGGGAGGGCTTACGGGAGAGACCCAGTACTTC. Amino acids: CATSETGLAGGLTGETQYF.

V is TRBV10-1 and J is TRBJ2-7; D ambiguous. Trimming shortened V by 3 bases and J by 3 bases, and 6 bases separated the two germline ends. The length of the CDR3 is 12 residues. Germline V gives CDR1 WNHNN, CDR2 SYGVQD (reference sequence). The CDR3 DNA follows: TGCGCCAGCAGTGACAATAGCTACGAGCAGTACTTC. Its protein is CASSDNSYEQYF.